This T cell receptor beta chain was recorded in a study of immune evolution from preneoplasia to lung adenocarcinoma. The CDR3 length is 15 residues. Trimming removed 3 bases at V and 6 bases at J, with 17 bases between. The germline V gene has CDR1 GTSNPN and CDR2 SVGIG (reference sequence). This table comes from immunoSEQ multiplex PCR, and its TCRdb copy is limited to in-frame clones, with some not included. Of 6,500 to 8,500 clones detected, around four fifths appear once; the ten largest clones hold about 10%. Sequencing input: FFPE minimally invasive lung adenocarcinoma tissue. This chain uses TRBV30 with TRBJ1-4, with D hard to call. This receptor was obtained from a donor aged 70 or over with lung adenocarcinoma. Written as DNA, the CDR3 is TGTGCCTGGAGCCCCCCGGCCCACGGAGATGAAAAACTGTTTTTT. Protein product: CAWSPPAHGDEKLFF.